The T cell receptor beta chain under discussion was sequenced for a study of T-cell reconstitution after alpha-beta-depleted transplantation in children. General observations from the study: At one year after transplant, newly produced T cells mostly accounted for T-cell counts and diversity. Surviving thymic progenitors and recipient T cells were the source of high TCRbeta diversity at day 60 in some patients.

The germline V gene has CDR1 DFQATT and CDR2 SNEGSKA (reference sequence). V lost 2 bases and J lost 6; bases outside the gene matches: 8. The CDR3 extends over 15 amino acids. Library preparation (for TCRbeta) was performed with unique molecular identifiers. TCRdb re-analysed the PCR reads in MiXCR, keeping a single row per CDR3 protein. The sample carries 500,000 to 750,000 distinct CDR3 sequences, roughly 13% recorded once. Comment on this clonotype: As yet, its antigen is unknown.

The input for sequencing was PBMCs, mostly from graft donor cells, taken 360 days after TCRalphabeta/CD19-depleted stem cell transplant. The receptor was derived from a male patient between 5 and 17 years old who had a stem cell transplant for acute myeloid leukemia, so the T cells may come from the graft donor. This chain links TRBV20-1 with TRBJ2-3; 10 bases map to TRBD2. CDR3 nucleotide sequence: TGCAGTGCTAGAATGCTAGCGGGAGTTGCGGATACGCAGTATTTT. Translation: CSARMLAGVADTQYF.